This passage covers 20 T cell receptor beta chains from one sample sequenced in a study of blood T cell repertoires in COVID-19. Assay: immunoSEQ multiplex PCR; the TCRdb copy retains only in-frame clones and omits some. The sample gives about 180,000 clones, 80% of which show up once; around 6.3% is in the top ten. Sequences were obtained from peripheral blood. The receptors shown here come from a man between 65 and 85 years old with active or convalescent COVID-19.

This clone was observed a handful of times. The chain combines TRBV2 with TRBJ2-3; possibly TRBD2 for D (5 bases). Trimming left V 0 bases short and J 6 bases short, with 13 bases between. The CDR3 has 15 amino acids. Germline V CDR1 and CDR2: SNHLY, FYNNEI. The CDR3 nucleotides read TGTGCCAGCAGTGAAGCGCCTAGTCGGGGTGATACGCAGTATTTT. Its translation: CASSEAPSRGDTQYF.

The chain recombines TRBV28 with TRBJ1-2; possibly TRBD1 for D (5 bases). The germline CDR1 and CDR2 sequences are MDHEN and SYDVKM. The CDR3 totals 13 residues. Trimming took 10 bases from V and 4 from J, leaving 16 bases between them. The CDR3: CATTTGGFYGYTF. Here the CDR3 DNA reads TGTGCCACCACTACGGGGGGGTTCTATGGCTACACCTTC.

This chain joins TRBV18 and TRBJ1-3; TRBD1 matches 9 bases. The CDR3 extends over 17 amino acids. V gave up 4 bases and J gave up 1 base; unmatched junction bases: 8. The germline CDR1 and CDR2 sequences are KGHSH and LQKENI. The CDR3 nucleotides are TGTGCCAGCTCACACGGGACAGGGCAAGGGTCTGGAAACACCATATATTTT. It is translated as CASSHGTGQGSGNTIYF.

This clone has more than one count but fewer than ten. The chain uses TRBV30 and TRBJ1-5; D unresolved. Germline-derived CDR1 and CDR2 are GTSNPN and SVGIG (reference sequence). Trimming took off 2 bases at V and 5 bases at J, with 13 bases between the two ends. This CDR3 has 14 amino acids. The DNA for the CDR3 is TGTGCCTGGAGTCAGCGGTCCTTCGATCAGCCCCAGCATTTT. Amino acid sequence: CAWSQRSFDQPQHF. Combining the CDR3 with reference TRBV30 and TRBJ1-5 gives the whole variable domain SQTIHQWPATLVQPVGSPLSLECTVEGTSNPNLYWYRQAAGRGLQLLFYSVGIGQISSEVPQNLSASRPQDRQFILSSKKLLLSDSGFYLCAWSQRSFDQPQHFGDGTRLSIL.

The V call is TRBV28, the J call TRBJ2-5; a possible D gene is TRBD2 (6 bases). CDR1 is MDHEN, CDR2 SYDVKM, per germline. The CDR3 length is 14 residues. With 4 bases removed from V and 5 bases from J, the gap between germline ends came to 14 bases. CDR3 protein: CASSSGGVWETQYF. The CDR3 DNA follows: TGTGCCAGCAGTTCCGGGGGAGTGTGGGAGACCCAGTACTTC.

The chain recombines TRBV30 with TRBJ1-1; 9 nucleotides line up with TRBD1. After removal of 5 bases from V and 1 base from J, the junction contained 11 bases not matched to a gene. Germline lookup yields CDR1 GTSNPN and CDR2 SVGIG (reference sequence). The CDR3 sequence is 16 residues long. The CDR3 DNA follows: TGTGCCTGGGGGGCTGACAGGGGGAGCAGGAACACTGAAGCTTTCTTT. Protein: CAWGADRGSRNTEAFF.

The chain recombines TRBV3-1 (or the pseudogene TRBV3-2) with TRBJ1-2; D perhaps matches TRBD1 (6 bases). Germline values: CDR1 LGHDT, CDR2 YNNKEL (reference sequence). The CDR3 loop spans 17 amino acids. V lost 0 bases and J lost 4, with 18 bases in between. DNA of the CDR3: TGTGCCAGCAGCCAAGAAATCTTCACAGGGAGTGGCTATGGCTACACCTTC. Translating it yields CASSQEIFTGSGYGYTF.

The rearrangement uses TRBV19 and TRBJ2-7; tentative D call: TRBD2 (5 bases). This CDR3 is built from 15 residues. In germline, CDR1 is LNHDA, CDR2 SQIVND (reference sequence). The V end was cut by 7 bases, the J end by 4 bases, with 20 bases between. CDR3 in DNA: TGTGCCAGTAATCAACCGTCAGAGGGAATTTACGAGCAGTACTTC. It encodes CASNQPSEGIYEQYF.

The chain employs TRBV6-5 and TRBJ2-5; no firm D call. The CDR3 spans 15 residues. The germline gives CDR1 MNHEY, CDR2 SVGAGI. The V end was cut by 2 bases, the J end by 4 bases, with 14 bases between. The CDR3 protein is CASSYPTSRRETQYF. The DNA of the CDR3 is TGTGCCAGCAGTTACCCGACATCCCGACGAGAGACCCAGTACTTC.

The chain recombines TRBV6-5 with TRBJ1-5, with D unresolved. The CDR3 sequence is 14 residues long. Per the germline V gene, CDR1 is MNHEY and CDR2 is SVGAGI. The V end was cut by 5 bases, the J end by 0 bases, with 8 bases between. CDR3 residues: CASSNIHSNQPQHF. The CDR3 DNA sequence: TGTGCCAGCAGTAACATTCATAGCAATCAGCCCCAGCATTTT.

The sample holds a few counts of this clone. The V and J genes are TRBV2 and TRBJ1-2, with a tentative D call TRBD1 (6 bases). The V and J ends lost 7 bases and 6 bases respectively, with 9 bases between them. CDR1 SNHLY and CDR2 FYNNEI come from the germline V gene. The CDR3 totals 11 residues. The CDR3 spells CASTKGDGYTF. The DNA of the CDR3 is TGTGCCAGCACCAAGGGGGATGGCTACACCTTC.

The chain couples TRBV5-5 to TRBJ1-1; D might be TRBD1 (5 bases). Germline-derived CDR1 and CDR2 are SGHKS and YYEKEE (reference sequence). This CDR3 has 14 residues. The V end was cut by 4 bases, the J end by 4 bases, with 14 bases between. The CDR3 sequence is CASSPPGGITEAFF. In nucleotides, the CDR3 is TGTGCCAGCAGCCCGCCGGGGGGGATCACTGAAGCTTTCTTT. Supplemented by reference TRBV5-5 and TRBJ1-1, the full variable domain reads DAGVTQSPTHLIKTRGQQVTLRCSPISGHKSVSWYQQVLGQGPQFIFQYYEKEERGRGNFPDRFSARQFPNYSSELNVNALLLGDSALYLCASSPPGGITEAFFGQGTRLTVV.

The chain uses TRBV7-9 and TRBJ1-4; no reliable D call. The germline V gene has CDR1 SEHNR and CDR2 FQNEAQ (reference sequence). CDR3 length: 13 residues. The V end lost 5 bases, the J end lost 4 bases, and 8 bases lay between the germline ends. This CDR3 reads CASSLRNNEKLFF. For the CDR3, the DNA is TGTGCCAGCAGCCTCAGGAATAATGAAAAACTGTTTTTT.

This clone has a single count. The chain employs TRBV21-1 and TRBJ1-1. TRBV21-1 constitutes a pseudogene. The CDR3 has 13 amino acids. In DNA form, the CDR3 reads TGTGCCAGCAGCAAAAGGTTTGGCGGGGAAGCTTTCTTT. Its protein is CASSKRFGGEAFF.

J is TRBJ2-3 and V is TRBV6-2 or TRBV6-3; 14 bases are a match to TRBD2. CDR3 size: 16 residues. Germline V gene lookup returns CDR1 MNHEY and CDR2 SVGEGT. V lost 5 bases and J lost 4; bases outside the gene matches: 5. CDR3 region: CASSDPGLAGADTQYF. CDR3 DNA: TGTGCCAGCAGTGACCCGGGACTAGCGGGGGCAGATACGCAGTATTTT.

V gene TRBV6-2 or TRBV6-3 combines with J gene TRBJ2-1, with TRBD2 identical over 9 bases. The CDR3 consists of 14 residues. V trimming: 4 bases; J trimming: 4 bases; junction bases outside the gene matches: 2. Germline V lookup: CDR1 MNHEY, CDR2 SVGEGT. CDR3 DNA: TGTGCCAGCAGTTCCAGCGGGAGGTACAATGAGCAGTTCTTC. Protein sequence: CASSSSGRYNEQFF.

The chain has TRBV18 and TRBJ2-5; D remains ambiguous. The CDR3 sequence is 14 residues long. Germline V gene data show CDR1 as KGHSH and CDR2 as LQKENI. The germline V and J ends were trimmed by 6 bases and 5 bases, with 16 bases remaining between them. CDR3 nucleotides: TGTGCCAGCTCCCCATCCCCGGGTTTGGAGACCCAGTACTTC. Protein product: CASSPSPGLETQYF.

A few counts support this clone. Other DNA sequences of this sample code for an identical CDR3. The chain links TRBV5-1 to TRBJ1-1; D remains ambiguous. The ends were cut back, 0 bases at V and 2 bases at J, with 11 bases in the middle. Germline-derived CDR1 and CDR2 are SGHRS and YFSETQ. The length of the CDR3 is 15 residues. The CDR3 sequence is CASSLARGSNTEAFF. The CDR3 DNA reads as TGCGCCAGCAGCTTGGCTCGGGGTTCCAACACTGAAGCTTTCTTT.

V gene TRBV6-5 combines with J gene TRBJ1-2; D possibly corresponds to TRBD1 (6 bases). Between the trimmed V and J ends, which lost 4 bases and 8 bases, there was a span of 11 bases. The germline CDR1 and CDR2 sequences are MNHEY and SVGAGI. The CDR3 is made up of 12 amino acids. CDR3 sequence reads: CASSSGASGYTF. DNA of the CDR3: TGTGCCAGCAGTTCAGGGGCGAGCGGCTACACCTTC.

The table lists this clone with a few counts. This chain connects TRBV12-5 to TRBJ2-5; D is possibly TRBD2 (6 bases). The CDR3 has 13 amino acids. Germline lookup yields CDR1 LGHNT and CDR2 FRNRAP. V was shortened by 6 bases and J by 5 bases, with 13 bases between the two germline ends. This CDR3 reads CASGRGSGETQYF. The CDR3 nucleotides read TGTGCTAGTGGCCGGGGGTCGGGGGAGACCCAGTACTTC.